The 27 T cell receptor beta chains listed next were all sequenced from one sample in a study of CD8+ T cells in alopecia areata. Indicated treatment: oral pan-JAK inhibitor, 5-10 mg twice daily. Extracted RNA was reverse transcribed into cDNA, the sequencing template. Generated by immunoSEQ multiplex PCR, the TCRdb table keeps only in-frame clones and is missing some. This table has about 200,000 clones, around 66% appearing once. The sequencing used CD4+ T cells sorted from blood, collected at week 4, from a patient treated with tofacitinib. The receptors shown here come from a human donor with alopecia areata.

CDR3 in DNA: TGTGCCAGCAGCTCCGACAGGGGGCTTGGGCAGCCCCAGCATTTT. Residues: CASSSDRGLGQPQHF. The chain recombines TRBV7-2 with TRBJ1-5, with 10 bases identical to TRBD1. Looked up from germline, CDR1 is SGHTA and CDR2 is FQGNSA. The CDR3 is 15 amino acids. Germline trimming cut 4 bases from V and 7 bases from J; bases unmatched to any gene: 7.

This chain links TRBV7-6 with TRBJ1-6; no clear D gene. V gave up 1 base and J gave up 8 bases, with 9 bases separating them. This CDR3 comprises 14 residues. Germline CDR1 SGHVS, CDR2 FNYEAQ. The CDR3 nucleotides read TGTGCCAGCAGCTTAGGGACCGTGGATTCACCCCTCCACTTT. It specifies CASSLGTVDSPLHF.

The V call is TRBV4-3, the J call TRBJ2-7, with D tentatively TRBD1 or TRBD2 (5 bases each). Germline assignment: CDR1 LGHNA and CDR2 YSLEER. V was shortened by 6 bases and J by 4 bases, with 25 bases between the two germline ends. The CDR3 has 17 residues. CDR3: CASSPLPPGQNIYEQYF. Written as DNA, the CDR3 is TGCGCCAGCAGTCCCCTCCCCCCGGGGCAGAACATTTACGAGCAGTACTTC.

The chain carries TRBV11-2 and TRBJ2-6; tentatively, D is TRBD2 (6 bases). The CDR3 has 16 amino acids. Germline V gene sequence: CDR1 SGHAT, CDR2 FQNNGV. Trimming removed 5 bases from V and 0 bases from J, with 11 bases in between. Written as DNA, the CDR3 is TGTGCCAGCAGCCCCGGGGACTTCTCTGGGGCCAACGTCCTGACTTTC. Translated: CASSPGDFSGANVLTF.

The chain joins TRBV4-2 to TRBJ2-2; D is undetermined. Germline loops: CDR1 LGHNA, CDR2 YNFKEQ. The CDR3 contains 13 residues. The V end was cut by 0 bases, the J end by 6 bases, with 5 bases between. The CDR3: CASSQEQPGELFF. CDR3 DNA sequence: TGTGCCAGCAGCCAAGAACAACCCGGGGAGCTGTTTTTT.

The rearrangement links TRBV10-3 to TRBJ1-2; D gene unclear. Germline CDR1 is ENHRY and CDR2 is SYGVKD. The CDR3 spans 12 residues. The ends were cut back, 6 bases at V and 4 bases at J, with 9 bases in the middle. CDR3 sequence reads: CAIREGPYGYTF. DNA of the CDR3: TGTGCCATCAGGGAGGGTCCCTATGGCTACACCTTC.

The rearrangement joins TRBV30 to TRBJ1-4, with D possibly TRBD1 on 6 matching bases. Germline V gene lookup returns CDR1 GTSNPN and CDR2 SVGIG (reference sequence). The germline V and J ends were trimmed by 4 bases and 3 bases, with 6 bases remaining between them. This CDR3 region has 12 residues. The CDR3 spells CAWTGANEKLFF. CDR3 in DNA: TGTGCCTGGACAGGGGCTAATGAAAAACTGTTTTTT. The full variable domain, rest sourced from reference TRBV30 and TRBJ1-4, is SQTIHQWPATLVQPVGSPLSLECTVEGTSNPNLYWYRQAAGRGLQLLFYSVGIGQISSEVPQNLSASRPQDRQFILSSKKLLLSDSGFYLCAWTGANEKLFFGSGTQLSVL.

The chain has TRBV5-1 and TRBJ2-5; 7 bases are a match to TRBD1. Germline lookup yields CDR1 SGHRS and CDR2 YFSETQ. The CDR3 has 16 residues. Trimming at V came to 4 bases and at J to 2 bases, leaving 11 bases not matched to a gene. The CDR3 protein is CASSTIYRGRQETQYF. The CDR3 region has the DNA TGCGCCAGCAGCACTATATACAGGGGCAGGCAAGAGACCCAGTACTTC.

The chain joins TRBV27 to TRBJ1-1; D uncertain. CDR3 size: 17 residues. CDR1 MNHEY and CDR2 SMNVEV come from the germline V gene (reference sequence). Trimming left V 5 bases short and J 0 bases short, with 19 bases between. The CDR3 here is CASSPRASSRLNTEAFF. In DNA, the CDR3 is TGTGCCAGCAGTCCCCGGGCCTCTAGCCGTTTGAACACTGAAGCTTTCTTT.

This sequence joins TRBV19 and TRBJ1-4; D call uncertain. In germline, CDR1 is LNHDA, CDR2 SQIVND (reference sequence). V lost 6 bases and J 0 bases, leaving 11 bases between the germline ends. CDR3 length: 15 amino acids. The CDR3 region has the DNA TGTGCCAGTAGAGCCTACTCATCAACTAATGAAAAACTGTTTTTT. Protein: CASRAYSSTNEKLFF.

This sequence joins TRBV7-2 and TRBJ2-6; D is uncertain. The germline V gene encodes CDR1 SGHTA and CDR2 FQGNSA. V was cut by 8 bases and J by 4 bases, with 12 bases left in between. CDR3 length equals 14 residues. The CDR3 reads CASETRPGANVLTF. As DNA, the CDR3 is TGTGCCAGCGAGACACGGCCCGGGGCCAACGTCCTGACTTTC.

The rearrangement links TRBV29-1 to TRBJ2-5; 8 nucleotides align to TRBD2. Germline V gene data show CDR1 as SQVTM and CDR2 as ANQGSEA. The CDR3 loop spans 12 amino acids. The V and J ends lost 2 bases and 11 bases, in that order; junction bases with no gene match: 7. The CDR3: CSVEPTGGEQYF. CDR3 nucleotide sequence: TGCAGCGTTGAACCAACGGGAGGGGAGCAGTACTTC.

This clone was counted a few times. CDR3 loop: CASSQDPATGELFF. CDR3 bases: TGCGCCAGCAGCCAAGATCCAGCAACCGGGGAGCTGTTTTTT. The chain carries TRBV4-3 and TRBJ2-2, with D uncertain. The CDR3 is made up of 14 amino acids. The V gene lost 0 bases and the J gene lost 5 bases, with 7 bases spanning the gap. CDR1 and CDR2 from the germline V gene are LGHNA and YSLEER.

The rearrangement joins TRBV5-1 to TRBJ2-2; no clear D. Trimming stripped 0 bases from V and 3 bases from J, with 6 bases between. Germline-derived CDR1 and CDR2 are SGHRS and YFSETQ. The CDR3 length is 14 residues. Here the CDR3 DNA reads TGCGCCAGCAGCTTGGCCCGGGACACCGGGGAGCTGTTTTTT. It yields the protein CASSLARDTGELFF.

The CDR3: CAMTGQGTVGYTF. The CDR3 coding sequence is TGTGCCATGACTGGACAGGGAACTGTCGGCTACACCTTC. This rearrangement joins TRBV10-3 to TRBJ1-2, with 8 positions matching TRBD1. Germline-derived CDR1 and CDR2 are ENHRY and SYGVKD. After removal of 9 bases from V and 8 bases from J, the junction contained 11 bases not matched to a gene. The CDR3 has 13 amino acids.

This chain connects TRBV7-8 to TRBJ1-5; possible D gene TRBD1, 6 bases. CDR1 is SGHVS, CDR2 FQNEAQ, per germline. V was trimmed by 1 base and J by 4 bases, leaving 17 bases between them. The CDR3 length is 17 residues. The CDR3 coding sequence is TGTGCCAGCAGCTTAGTAGGCAGCGGCAGGGGAAATCAGCCCCAGCATTTT. Translated: CASSLVGSGRGNQPQHF.

The chain couples TRBV5-1 to TRBJ2-2; perhaps TRBD2 as D (5 bases). Trimming pared 3 bases from V and 3 bases from J, leaving 15 bases between. The CDR3 runs 16 residues. Germline loops: CDR1 SGHRS, CDR2 YFSETQ. The CDR3, as DNA: TGCGCCAGCAGCTCGCTCGGGCAGGAGGACACCGGGGAGCTGTTTTTT. Translation gives CASSSLGQEDTGELFF.

The chain joins TRBV9 to TRBJ2-3; D may correspond to TRBD1 or TRBD2 (5 bases each). V gave up 4 bases and J gave up 3 bases, with 9 bases separating them. The CDR3 extends over 13 amino acids. CDR1 SGDLS and CDR2 YYNGEE come from the germline V gene. The CDR3 loop reads CASSREGTDTQYF. In DNA form, the CDR3 reads TGTGCCAGCAGCCGTGAGGGGACAGATACGCAGTATTTT.

In its sample, this clone was seen a few times. The chain is built from TRBV29-1 and TRBJ1-1; TRBD1 might be the D (5 bases). The CDR3 spans 13 residues. CDR1 is SQVTM and CDR2 is ANQGSEA in the germline V gene. Deletions cut 6 bases from V and 1 base from J, with 12 bases between. The CDR3 reads CSVTLTANTEAFF. The DNA of the CDR3 is TGCAGCGTCACCCTGACAGCGAACACTGAAGCTTTCTTT.

J is TRBJ2-5 and V is TRBV10-3; D possibly uses TRBD1 or TRBD2 (6 bases each). V lost 6 bases to trimming and J lost 7 bases, with 24 bases between them. CDR3 length: 16 amino acids. CDR1 is ENHRY, CDR2 SYGVKD, per germline. For the CDR3, the DNA is TGTGCCATCAGAGACCCAAGCAGGGGAGAGGGAGGGACCCAGTACTTC. It is translated as CAIRDPSRGEGGTQYF.

V usage is TRBV7-2 and J usage is TRBJ2-5, with no clear D. Trimming pared 5 bases from V and 4 bases from J, leaving 14 bases between. Germline CDR1 and CDR2: SGHTA and FQGNSA. The CDR3 consists of 14 residues. In DNA, the CDR3 is TGTGCCAGCAGCCCCAACGGTTACGTAGAGACCCAGTACTTC. It is translated as CASSPNGYVETQYF.

The chain uses TRBV10-3 and TRBJ1-6; 7 bases map to TRBD1. The CDR3 totals 15 residues. V gave up 7 bases and J gave up 9 bases; unmatched junction bases: 12. Germline CDR1 is ENHRY and CDR2 is SYGVKD. The CDR3 loop reads CAITPGDSPGSPLHF. The CDR3 bases are TGTGCCATCACCCCGGGGGACAGCCCGGGTTCACCCCTCCACTTT.

This clone was detected ten times or more. The J gene is TRBJ1-1, the V gene TRBV7-6; unclear D gene. With 1 base removed from V and 0 bases from J, the gap between germline ends came to 9 bases. Germline CDR1 reads SGHVS; CDR2 reads FNYEAQ. The CDR3 length is 15 residues. The CDR3 spells CASSLGRAMNTEAFF. For the CDR3, the DNA is TGTGCCAGCAGCTTAGGGCGGGCAATGAACACTGAAGCTTTCTTT.

This clone has more than one count but fewer than ten. V is TRBV5-8 and J is TRBJ2-6; D may be TRBD1 or TRBD2 (5 bases each). CDR1 and CDR2 from the germline V gene are SGHTS and YDEGEE. Trimming shortened V by 3 bases and J by 0 bases, and 16 bases separated the two germline ends. The CDR3 spans 18 residues. The CDR3 loop reads CASSSGRISSSGANVLTF. CDR3 nucleotides: TGTGCCAGCAGCTCGGGACGGATATCTAGCTCTGGGGCCAACGTCCTGACTTTC.

This clone was counted only a few times. The chain is built from TRBV21-1 and TRBJ1-6. TRBV21-1 is marked as a pseudogene. The CDR3 extends over 15 amino acids. For the CDR3, the DNA is TGTGCCAGCAGCAAAGGCCGGGATGGCGTTTCACCCCTCCACTTT. This codes for CASSKGRDGVSPLHF.

This clone was picked up a small number of times. The V gene is TRBV28, the J gene TRBJ2-1; D possibly matches TRBD1 or TRBD2 (5 bases each). The germline V gene encodes CDR1 MDHEN and CDR2 SYDVKM. Trimming cost V 4 bases and J 9 bases, with 10 bases left between them. The CDR3 totals 12 residues. Here the CDR3 reads CASSSGPREQFF. For the CDR3, the DNA is TGTGCCAGCAGTTCGGGACCGCGTGAGCAGTTCTTC.

This chain links TRBV7-9 with TRBJ2-4; 10 nucleotides agree with TRBD1. Per the germline V gene, CDR1 is SEHNR and CDR2 is FQNEAQ (reference sequence). This CDR3 is 15 amino acids long. V lost 4 bases, J lost 5 bases, and 5 bases stayed unmatched. Here the CDR3 DNA reads TGTGCCAGCAGCTATCCTGGGACAGGGGAAAACATTCAGTACTTC. Its protein is CASSYPGTGENIQYF. Based on the CDR3 plus reference TRBV7-9 and TRBJ2-4, the full variable domain is DTGVSQNPRHKITKRGQNVTFRCDPISEHNRLYWYRQTLGQGPEFLTYFQNEAQLEKSRLLSDRFSAERPKGSFSTLEIQRTEQGDSAMYLCASSYPGTGENIQYFGAGTRLSVL.